This entry describes one T cell receptor (beta chain). Its specificity is unknown. TCRdb called the multiplex PCR reads again in MiXCR, with one record for every CDR3 protein. Of 60,000 to 75,000 distinct CDR3 sequences in the sample, less than 60% are singletons; the top ten hold roughly a fifth. The sample originates from a study of breast tumors, draining lymph nodes, adjacent tissues. Regarding the study as a whole: Tumors had less TCR diversity than lymph nodes, more than nontumor tissue.

The germline CDR1 and CDR2 sequences are MDHEN and SYDVKM. The CDR3 is 15 amino acids. The junction had 7 bases not matched to a gene; V was cut back by 3 bases and J by 5 bases. The gene calls are TRBV28 and TRBJ1-2; TRBD1 matches at 9 bases. This receptor was identified in a female donor with breast cancer. Some clones in this sample may be carry-over from other donors' samples. Sequencing input: breast tumor tissue. This CDR3 is CASSLSQGADYGYTF. The CDR3 nucleotides read TGTGCCAGCAGTTTGTCACAGGGGGCGGATTATGGCTACACCTTC.